This entry lists 22 T cell receptor beta chains sequenced from one sample in a study of Ad26.COV2.S vaccination and SARS-CoV-2 variants. The repertoire was sequenced with immunoSEQ multiplex PCR; TCRdb's copy has only in-frame clones and lacks some. The repertoire has 350,000 to 450,000 clones, about 90% of them found once; the top ten carry 3% to 4%. The source was peripheral blood, collected after recovery from COVID-19. The receptors stem from a human donor who had recovered from COVID-19.

The chain has TRBV27 and TRBJ2-7; a possible D gene is TRBD2 (6 bases). Trimming took 3 bases from V and 7 from J, leaving 22 bases between them. This CDR3 comprises 16 residues. Germline loops: CDR1 MNHEY, CDR2 SMNVEV (reference sequence). The CDR3 nucleotides read TGTGCCAGCAGTTTCCCCTCGGCCCCACCGGCGGGGGAGCAGTACTTC. It specifies CASSFPSAPPAGEQYF.

The chain is built from TRBV6-5 and TRBJ1-1; D remains ambiguous. Germline CDR1 and CDR2: MNHEY and SVGAGI. This CDR3 comprises 15 residues. The germline V and J ends were trimmed by 3 bases and 1 base, with 12 bases remaining between them. The CDR3 DNA reads TGTGCCAGCAGTTATCGTCGAGGAGGGAACACTGAAGCTTTCTTT. This translates into CASSYRRGGNTEAFF.

This chain connects TRBV25-1 to TRBJ2-7; no firm D call. The germline CDR1 and CDR2 sequences are MGHDK and SYGVNS. The CDR3 loop spans 11 amino acids. V shed 4 bases and J shed 4 bases, with 5 bases lying between them. The CDR3: CASSGSYEQYF. The DNA for the CDR3 is TGTGCCAGCAGTGGTTCATACGAGCAGTACTTC.

This chain connects TRBV7-2 to TRBJ1-1, with 9 bases aligning to TRBD1. CDR1 and CDR2 from the germline V gene are SGHTA and FQGNSA. The CDR3 extends over 14 amino acids. J gave up 6 bases and V 3 bases, and 5 bases lay outside the gene matches. The DNA of the CDR3 is TGTGCCAGCAGCTTCCGGGACAGGGATGCTGAAGCTTTCTTT. Protein sequence: CASSFRDRDAEAFF.

This clone was detected only once. Here the CDR3 reads CASSYLGPETQYF. The DNA for the CDR3 is TGTGCCAGCAGTTACTTAGGCCCCGAGACCCAGTACTTC. The V gene is TRBV6-2 or TRBV6-3, the J gene TRBJ2-5; no clear D. V dropped 1 base and J dropped 5 bases, with 8 bases sitting between them. The CDR3 is 13 amino acids. Germline V gene sequence: CDR1 MNHEY, CDR2 SVGEGT.

The chain combines TRBV5-1 with TRBJ2-2, with unresolved D. The V and J ends lost 6 bases and 6 bases respectively, with 15 bases between them. This CDR3 has 14 residues. Germline lookup yields CDR1 SGHRS and CDR2 YFSETQ. The CDR3 region has the DNA TGCGCCAGCACCGTTATGGGCGGAGCCGGGGAGCTGTTTTTT. This encodes CASTVMGGAGELFF.

This sequence joins TRBV27 and TRBJ1-1, with TRBD1 identical over 8 bases. The CDR3 length is 15 residues. CDR1 and CDR2 (germline): MNHEY, SMNVEV (reference sequence). The V and J ends lost 0 bases and 4 bases, in that order; junction bases with no gene match: 4. The CDR3 coding sequence is TGTGCCAGCAGTTTATCGAGACAGGGGTTCACTGAAGCTTTCTTT. Translation: CASSLSRQGFTEAFF.

The genes are TRBV4-1 and TRBJ2-7; 9 bases are shared with TRBD1. The CDR3 totals 15 residues. Germline CDR1 reads MGHRA; CDR2 reads YSYEKL. With V trimmed by 4 bases and J by 7 bases, 11 bases remained unmatched. The CDR3 reads CASSPGGTGPGEQYF. The CDR3 nucleotides read TGCGCCAGCAGCCCCGGCGGGACAGGGCCGGGGGAGCAGTACTTC.

A single count supports this clone. The chain couples TRBV2 to TRBJ1-1; 10 bases match TRBD1. The germline gives CDR1 SNHLY, CDR2 FYNNEI. The trim removed 6 bases at V and 8 bases at J, leaving 15 bases unmatched. The CDR3 extends over 16 amino acids. For the CDR3, the DNA is TGTGCCAGCAGCGAACAAGGACAGGGGGTAGGCTCGGAAGCTTTCTTT. Its protein is CASSEQGQGVGSEAFF.

J is TRBJ2-7 and V is TRBV5-4; no clear D gene. The CDR3 is 13 residues long. The ends were cut back, 4 bases at V and 6 bases at J, with 14 bases in the middle. Germline V gene data show CDR1 as SGHNT and CDR2 as YYREEE (reference sequence). CDR3: CASSHRVSGEQYF. The CDR3 bases are TGTGCCAGCAGCCATCGGGTGTCCGGCGAGCAGTACTTC.

This chain connects TRBV6-5 to TRBJ1-5; D remains unclear. V was trimmed by 6 bases and J by 6 bases, leaving 12 bases between them. CDR3 length equals 13 residues. Per the germline V gene, CDR1 is MNHEY and CDR2 is SVGAGI. CDR3 in DNA: TGTGCCAGCAGCCCGGGAGTCGGTCAGCCCCAGCATTTT. This encodes CASSPGVGQPQHF.

This chain uses TRBV2 with TRBJ1-1; TRBD1 aligns across 7 bases. Germline V CDR1 and CDR2: SNHLY, FYNNEI. Trimming took 3 bases from V and 10 from J; bases not matched to a gene: 14. CDR3 length equals 15 residues. The CDR3 protein is CASSDLRQGTYGAFF. The DNA for the CDR3 is TGTGCCAGCAGTGATCTCCGACAGGGTACTTACGGAGCTTTCTTT.

The gene calls are TRBV6-5 and TRBJ1-1; TRBD1 aligns across 9 bases. V was pared by 11 bases and J by 10 bases, with 11 bases of the junction left unmatched. Germline V gene data show CDR1 as MNHEY and CDR2 as SVGAGI. This CDR3 has 12 residues. CDR3 sequence: CASRDRDYLAFF. The CDR3 DNA sequence: TGTGCCTCCCGGGACAGGGACTACCTAGCTTTCTTT.

The chain has TRBV9 and TRBJ2-5; 7 nucleotides match TRBD1. This CDR3 is 16 amino acids long. J gave up 2 bases and V 4 bases, and 11 bases lay outside the gene matches. The germline V gene encodes CDR1 SGDLS and CDR2 YYNGEE. This CDR3 reads CASSTPYGTVQETQYF. CDR3 nucleotide sequence: TGTGCCAGCAGCACCCCCTATGGGACAGTTCAAGAGACCCAGTACTTC. Complete variable domain (other parts from reference TRBV9 and TRBJ2-5): DSGVTQTPKHLITATGQRVTLRCSPRSGDLSVYWYQQSLDQGLQFLIQYYNGEERAKGNILERFSAQQFPDLHSELNLSSLELGDSALYFCASSTPYGTVQETQYFGPGTRLLVL.

The CDR3 here is CASSQTSRLAGTDTQYF. For the CDR3, the DNA is TGTGCCAGCAGCCAAACATCTAGGCTAGCAGGCACAGATACGCAGTATTTT. J is TRBJ2-3 and V is TRBV3-1 (or the pseudogene TRBV3-2); possibly TRBD2 for D (5 bases). The germline gives CDR1 LGHDT, CDR2 YNNKEL (reference sequence). V lost 2 bases to trimming and J lost 1 base, with 16 bases between them. This CDR3 contains 17 residues.

In its sample, this clone was seen once. This chain joins TRBV10-3 and TRBJ1-2, with D possibly TRBD1 on 5 matching bases. The CDR3 covers 14 residues. V gave up 4 bases and J gave up 3 bases, with 12 bases separating them. Germline assignment: CDR1 ENHRY and CDR2 SYGVKD. CDR3 sequence (DNA): TGTGCCATCAGTGGGGGACGGGGGGACTATGGCTACACCTTC. Translated: CAISGGRGDYGYTF.

The V call is TRBV7-8, the J call TRBJ2-7; 8 nucleotides agree with TRBD1. Germline V CDR1 and CDR2: SGHVS, FQNEAQ. J lost 2 bases, V lost 2 bases, and 5 bases had no gene match. The CDR3 extends over 15 amino acids. Here the CDR3 reads CASSLIRDRTYEQYF. The CDR3 nucleotides read TGTGCCAGCAGCTTAATTCGGGACAGGACCTACGAGCAGTACTTC. The entire variable domain, with the rest obtained from reference TRBV7-8 and TRBJ2-7, is as follows: GAGVSQSPRYKVAKRGQDVALRCDPISGHVSLFWYQQALGQGPEFLTYFQNEAQLDKSGLPSDRFFAERPEGSVSTLKIQRTQQEDSAVYLCASSLIRDRTYEQYFGPGTRLTVT.

The chain employs TRBV15 and TRBJ2-2, with 13 bases lining up with TRBD2. The CDR3 spans 19 residues. Germline assignment: CDR1 LNHNV and CDR2 YYDKDF (reference sequence). V lost 0 bases and J lost 0; bases outside the gene matches: 4. The CDR3 is CATSRETSGGSPNTGELFF. CDR3 bases: TGTGCCACCAGCAGAGAGACTAGCGGGGGGTCTCCGAACACCGGGGAGCTGTTTTTT.

The rearrangement links TRBV7-9 to TRBJ2-1; D gene uncertain. The germline V gene encodes CDR1 SEHNR and CDR2 FQNEAQ (reference sequence). V dropped 5 bases and J dropped 0 bases, with 11 bases sitting between them. The CDR3 sequence is 15 residues long. The CDR3 protein is CASSRRTASYNEQFF. For the CDR3, the DNA is TGTGCCAGCAGCCGACGGACGGCCTCCTACAATGAGCAGTTCTTC.

The chain recombines TRBV10-3 with TRBJ1-1, with D possibly TRBD1 on 5 matching bases. From germline, CDR1 is ENHRY and CDR2 SYGVKD. The ends were cut back, 6 bases at V and 6 bases at J, with 17 bases in the middle. The CDR3 contains 14 residues. The CDR3, as DNA: TGTGCCATCAGCTGGGGCGGGGTCGTCGCTGAAGCTTTCTTT. It specifies CAISWGGVVAEAFF.

With respect to this clone: Germline is not matched at one junction end, which may reflect a read error. The V call is TRBV6-4, the J call TRBJ1-2; D might be TRBD1 (5 bases). Germline V gives CDR1 MRHNA, CDR2 SNTAGT. The CDR3 runs 9 residues. The CDR3 DNA reads as TGTGCCAGGCCCGGGGGAGCCCTCTTC. Protein product: CARPGGALF.

This chain uses TRBV7-6 with TRBJ2-5; perhaps D is TRBD1 or TRBD2 (5 bases each). There are 15 residues in the CDR3. Germline V gene lookup returns CDR1 SGHVS and CDR2 FNYEAQ. Trimming took 1 base from V and 4 from J, leaving 13 bases between them. The CDR3 reads CASSLDGTPGETQYF. The CDR3 DNA sequence: TGTGCCAGCAGCTTAGACGGGACCCCGGGAGAGACCCAGTACTTC. The variable domain in full, with the rest retrieved from reference TRBV7-6 and TRBJ2-5, is GAGVSQSPRYKVTKRGQDVALRCDPISGHVSLYWYRQALGQGPEFLTYFNYEAQQDKSGLPNDRFSAERPEGSISTLTIQRTEQRDSAMYRCASSLDGTPGETQYFGPGTRLLVL.